A single sample is the source of the 26 T cell receptor beta chains below, sequenced in a study of T cells in Graves' hyperthyroidism and ophthalmopathy. Amplification targeted TCR beta CDR3 regions from RNA transcripts. HTBI primers drove first-round RT-PCR of the TCR CDR3. TCRdb re-analysed the multiplex PCR reads in MiXCR, keeping a single row per CDR3 protein. The sample lists approximately 560,000 distinct CDR3 sequences, around 42% occurring once. Material: peripheral blood or thyroid tissue (not recorded which). The source of these receptors is a woman between 18 and 30 years old with Graves' hyperthyroidism.

V gene TRBV25-1 combines with J gene TRBJ2-6, with D possibly being TRBD1 (6 bases). Trimming shortened V by 6 bases and J by 3 bases, and 15 bases separated the two germline ends. CDR3 length equals 16 residues. Germline V gene lookup returns CDR1 MGHDK and CDR2 SYGVNS. DNA of the CDR3: TGTGCCAGCAGCCAAAAACAGGGTATTGGGGCCAACGTCCTGACTTTC. This sequence encodes CASSQKQGIGANVLTF.

V usage is TRBV6-1 and J usage is TRBJ2-7; 8 nucleotides line up with TRBD1. V lost 4 bases and J lost 4; bases outside the gene matches: 9. From germline, CDR1 is MNHNS and CDR2 SASEGT. The CDR3 sequence is 15 residues long. DNA of the CDR3: TGTGCCAGCAGTGCCAGGGGGCTGGATGTATACGAGCAGTACTTC. Residues: CASSARGLDVYEQYF.

The chain links TRBV29-1 to TRBJ1-2; TRBD1 agrees at 7 bases. Germline V CDR1 and CDR2: SQVTM, ANQGSEA. This CDR3 spans 13 amino acids. The CDR3 is CSLTWTGFDGYTF. The CDR3 DNA is TGCAGTCTCACCTGGACAGGTTTTGATGGCTACACCTTC. Full variable domain (remainder filled in from reference TRBV29-1 and TRBJ1-2): SAVISQKPSRDICQRGTSLTIQCQVDSQVTMMFWYRQQPGQSLTLIATANQGSEATYESGFVIDKFPISRPNLTFSTLTVSNMSPEDSSIYLCSLTWTGFDGYTFGSGTRLTVV.

This rearrangement joins TRBV24-1 to TRBJ1-5; 9 bases match TRBD1. This CDR3 contains 18 residues. The J segment lost 4 bases and the V segment lost 2 bases, leaving 11 bases of the junction unmatched. Germline lookup yields CDR1 KGHDR and CDR2 SFDVKD. This CDR3 reads CATSDSDRGYSPNQPQHF. CDR3 nucleotides: TGTGCCACCAGTGATTCGGACAGGGGTTATTCACCGAATCAGCCCCAGCATTTT.

The V and J genes are TRBV10-3 and TRBJ1-5; D remains ambiguous. Germline V CDR1 and CDR2: ENHRY, SYGVKD. Between the trimmed V and J ends, which lost 11 bases and 8 bases, there was a span of 10 bases. The CDR3 is 10 amino acids. CDR3 sequence reads: CAAASEPQHF. The CDR3 coding sequence is TGTGCCGCTGCATCGGAGCCCCAGCATTTT.

The chain has TRBV5-1 and TRBJ1-1; the D is unclear. Germline V gene sequence: CDR1 SGHRS, CDR2 YFSETQ. The CDR3 covers 16 residues. The V gene lost 3 bases and the J gene lost 0 bases, with 15 bases spanning the gap. This chain's CDR3 is CASSSLTGGMNTEAFF. The DNA of the CDR3 is TGCGCCAGCAGCTCCCTAACGGGCGGCATGAACACTGAAGCTTTCTTT.

This chain joins TRBV7-3 and TRBJ2-1; weak D call: TRBD2 (5 bases). Between the trimmed V and J ends, which lost 1 base and 9 bases, there was a span of 16 bases. CDR1 and CDR2 from the germline V gene are SGHTA and FQGTGA. The CDR3 spans 15 residues. The CDR3 loop reads CASSLRGPSGGEQFF. CDR3 bases: TGTGCCAGCAGCTTAAGAGGGCCCTCCGGTGGTGAGCAGTTCTTC.

In the case of this clonotype: This may stem from a read error, because a much larger clone lies one nucleotide away. This chain uses TRBV6-5 with TRBJ1-6; TRBD1 matches 9 bases. Germline CDR1 and CDR2: MNHEY and SVGAGI. This CDR3 spans 15 amino acids. V trimming: 4 bases; J trimming: 11 bases; junction bases outside the gene matches: 9. Written as DNA, the CDR3 is TGTGCCAGCAGTTCAAACAGGGGGCGAGAAACACCCCTCCACTTT. Protein: CASSSNRGRETPLHF.

The chain carries TRBV20-1 and TRBJ1-3; D uncertain. Germline CDR1 reads DFQATT; CDR2 reads SNEGSKA (reference sequence). The germline V and J ends were trimmed by 4 bases and 0 bases, with 13 bases remaining between them. This CDR3 region has 15 residues. The CDR3 DNA follows: TGCAGTGCTATTCCTCAGGAGAGCTCTGGAAACACCATATATTTT. It translates to CSAIPQESSGNTIYF.

Concerning this clonotype: Being one base from a much bigger clone, this may be a read error. This chain connects TRBV29-1 to TRBJ2-2, with 7 bases fitting TRBD2. The CDR3 covers 15 residues. Trimming cost V 7 bases and J 4 bases; bases outside gene matches: 12. Germline CDR1 reads SQVTM; CDR2 reads ANQGSEA. CDR3 protein: CSAPRDYATTGELFF. The CDR3 DNA reads as TGCAGCGCGCCCCGGGACTACGCAACCACCGGGGAGCTGTTTTTT.

This clonotype was recorded a few times. This sequence joins TRBV19 and TRBJ1-5; tentative D call: TRBD1 (6 bases). V lost 11 bases and J 4 bases, leaving 21 bases between the germline ends. Germline V lookup: CDR1 LNHDA, CDR2 SQIVND (reference sequence). This CDR3 has 15 amino acids. The CDR3 DNA is TGTGCCGCGCGTAGGGGGAGGAACGTTAATCAGCCCCAGCATTTT. Translation: CAARRGRNVNQPQHF.

The chain recombines TRBV7-9 with TRBJ2-7; D is possibly TRBD2 (5 bases). The CDR3 is 14 amino acids. The germline V and J ends were trimmed by 7 bases and 7 bases, with 20 bases remaining between them. The germline CDR1 and CDR2 sequences are SEHNR and FQNEAQ (reference sequence). CDR3 in amino acids: CASNRLPIPGEQYF. The CDR3 region has the DNA TGTGCCAGCAACAGACTACCGATCCCGGGGGAGCAGTACTTC. Looking up the rest from reference TRBV7-9 and TRBJ2-7 gives the full variable domain: DTGVSQNPRHKITKRGQNVTFRCDPISEHNRLYWYRQTLGQGPEFLTYFQNEAQLEKSRLLSDRFSAERPKGSFSTLEIQRTEQGDSAMYLCASNRLPIPGEQYFGPGTRLTVT.

This clonotype has a count of ten or more. The chain recombines TRBV10-3 with TRBJ1-5; D not certain. Trimming removed 11 bases at V and 5 bases at J, with 16 bases between. There are 13 residues in the CDR3. Germline loops: CDR1 ENHRY, CDR2 SYGVKD. The DNA of the CDR3 is TGTGCCCACCGGCGCCAAGCCGATCAGCCCCAGCATTTT. Its translation is CAHRRQADQPQHF.

This clonotype showed up just a few times. The V call is TRBV5-8, the J call TRBJ2-7; possible D gene TRBD1, 6 bases. Germline loops: CDR1 SGHTS, CDR2 YDEGEE. V dropped 3 bases and J dropped 6 bases, with 7 bases sitting between them. This CDR3 has 11 residues. The CDR3: CASSWDTEQYF. The DNA of the CDR3 is TGTGCCAGCAGCTGGGACACCGAGCAGTACTTC.

This clonotype was recorded a few times. The chain uses TRBV7-2 and TRBJ1-2; D is possibly TRBD1 (6 bases). The CDR3 sequence is 15 residues long. V lost 5 bases and J 0 bases, leaving 13 bases between the germline ends. CDR1 and CDR2 from the germline V gene are SGHTA and FQGNSA. This CDR3 is CASSPPGHPNYGYTF. In DNA, the CDR3 is TGTGCCAGCAGCCCGCCGGGACACCCTAACTATGGCTACACCTTC.

This chain connects TRBV7-6 to TRBJ2-5, with 10 bases fitting TRBD1. The length of the CDR3 is 16 residues. Germline values: CDR1 SGHVS, CDR2 FNYEAQ. V gave up 4 bases and J gave up 6 bases; unmatched junction bases: 11. CDR3 bases: TGTGCCAGCAGCTCCCTCCCCGGGACAGGGGTAAAGACCCAGTACTTC. Translated: CASSSLPGTGVKTQYF. Using reference TRBV7-6 and TRBJ2-5 for the parts outside the CDR3, the full variable domain is GAGVSQSPRYKVTKRGQDVALRCDPISGHVSLYWYRQALGQGPEFLTYFNYEAQQDKSGLPNDRFSAERPEGSISTLTIQRTEQRDSAMYRCASSSLPGTGVKTQYFGPGTRLLVL.

For this clonotype: At one of its ends the junction is not consistent with the germline gene, which may arise from a read error. V usage is TRBV7-7 and J usage is TRBJ1-1, with D tentatively TRBD1 (5 bases). This CDR3 has 13 amino acids. CDR1 and CDR2 (germline): SSHAT, FNYEAQ (reference sequence). In DNA form, the CDR3 reads TGTGCTAGCATCCAGACAGAGAACACTGAAGCTTTCTTT. This gives the protein CASIQTENTEAFF. The complete variable domain, with remaining parts taken from reference TRBV7-7 and TRBJ1-1, reads GAGVSQSPRYKVTKRGQDVTLRCDPISSHATLYWYQQALGQGPEFLTYFNYEAQPDKSGLPSDRFSAERPEGSISTLTIQRTEQRDSAMYRCASIQTENTEAFFGQGTRLTVV.

The chain's CDR3 is CASSARTSGETQYF. In DNA, the CDR3 is TGTGCCAGCAGCGCAAGGACTAGCGGAGAGACCCAGTACTTC. The chain uses TRBV25-1 and TRBJ2-5, with TRBD2 matching 10 bases. CDR3 size: 14 residues. Germline-derived CDR1 and CDR2 are MGHDK and SYGVNS. V lost 6 bases to trimming and J lost 4 bases; unmatched junction nucleotides: 5.

The V gene is TRBV7-9, the J gene TRBJ1-6, with unresolved D. V was shortened by 5 bases and J by 8 bases, with 10 bases between the two germline ends. Germline V lookup: CDR1 SEHNR, CDR2 FQNEAQ (reference sequence). This CDR3 spans 13 amino acids. The CDR3 DNA reads as TGTGCCAGCAGCCCTAGAGATGATTCACCCCTCCACTTT. Residues: CASSPRDDSPLHF.

This clonotype showed up just a few times. The chain uses TRBV6-5 and TRBJ1-2; D gene unclear. CDR1 is MNHEY, CDR2 SVGAGI, per germline. The CDR3 loop spans 14 amino acids. The V end was cut by 6 bases, the J end by 1 base, with 12 bases between. The CDR3 DNA is TGTGCCAGCAGGAGATCGGACGATAACTATGGCTACACCTTC. The encoded protein is CASRRSDDNYGYTF.

The chain couples TRBV12-3 or TRBV12-4 to TRBJ2-7, with 7 nucleotides matching TRBD2. The CDR3 consists of 15 residues. Trimming took 3 bases from V and 7 from J; bases not matched to a gene: 12. DNA of the CDR3: TGTGCCAGCAGTTTTATCGGGACTAAGGCCATAGAGCAGTACTTC. It translates to CASSFIGTKAIEQYF.

With regard to this clonotype: Mismatch with germline at one junction end may stem from a read error. This chain joins TRBV25-1 and TRBJ1-5, with unresolved D. Germline V gene sequence: CDR1 MGHDK, CDR2 SYGVNS. CDR3 length: 14 amino acids. The CDR3 nucleotides read TGTGCCACCAGTAGTCAGGCGAGCAGTCAGCCCCAGCATTTT. Encoded protein: CATSSQASSQPQHF. Full variable domain (rest looked up from reference TRBV25-1 and TRBJ1-5): EADIYQTPRYLVIGTGKKITLECSQTMGHDKMYWYQQDPGMELHLIHYSYGVNSTEKGDLSSESTVSRIRTEHFPLTLESARPSHTSQYLCATSSQASSQPQHFGDGTRLSIL.

J is TRBJ1-2 and V is TRBV7-3; TRBD1 agrees at 11 bases. Germline CDR1 and CDR2: SGHTA and FQGTGA. This CDR3 spans 15 amino acids. V lost 7 bases, J lost 7 bases, and 11 bases stayed unmatched. The CDR3 reads CASIIRRTGGGGYTF. DNA of the CDR3: TGTGCCAGCATCATCCGCCGGACAGGGGGCGGTGGCTACACCTTC.

The J gene is TRBJ1-4, the V gene TRBV20-1, with D possibly TRBD1 on 6 matching bases. V lost 6 bases and J 1 base, leaving 12 bases between the germline ends. The CDR3 is 14 residues long. The germline CDR1 and CDR2 sequences are DFQATT and SNEGSKA (reference sequence). The CDR3 loop reads CSAREQGTNEKLFF. The CDR3, as DNA: TGCAGTGCGAGGGAACAGGGAACTAATGAAAAACTGTTTTTT.

The genes are TRBV29-1 and TRBJ1-4; the D gene is possibly TRBD1 (5 bases). The CDR3 consists of 13 residues. V lost 6 bases and J 7 bases, leaving 15 bases between the germline ends. CDR1 SQVTM and CDR2 ANQGSEA come from the germline V gene. This CDR3 reads CSVPGMGREKLFF. The CDR3 DNA sequence: TGCAGCGTCCCCGGGATGGGACGTGAAAAACTGTTTTTT.

This clonotype was seen at least ten times. The chain combines TRBV12-3 or TRBV12-4 with TRBJ2-7, with unresolved D. With 6 bases removed from V and 2 bases from J, the gap between germline ends came to 14 bases. The CDR3 contains 14 residues. CDR3 bases: TGTGCCAGCAGCCCCCTGAGGTCACCCTACGAGCAGTACTTC. Translated: CASSPLRSPYEQYF.